This T cell receptor (beta chain) stems from a study of blood T cell repertoires in COVID-19. Study overall: Spain, Italy and the United States supplied samples that represented acute and convalescent COVID-19. Sources were T cells, B-cell-depleted T cells, or PBMCs; the material itself was cDNA or gDNA.

Original analysis: Reference gene primer amplification yielded estimated nucleated cell counts. TCRdb's copy holds only in-frame clones and misses some; the assay was immunoSEQ multiplex PCR. Clone size and V and J calls were adopted from that table, with D and trimming inferred from the DNA. Found here are about 140,000 clones, approximately 81% of them singletons; the top ten hold more than 8%. V was trimmed by 4 bases and J by 3 bases, leaving 13 bases between them. Germline loops: CDR1 MGHDK, CDR2 SYGVNS. The CDR3 runs to 14 residues. The V and J genes are TRBV25-1 and TRBJ2-7; D possibly corresponds to TRBD1 (5 bases). The receptor was isolated from a human donor in a cohort sampled during active COVID-19. The sample taken for sequencing was peripheral blood. CDR3 sequence: CASSGHRYLYEQYF. In DNA form, the CDR3 reads TGTGCCAGCAGTGGTCACAGGTATCTCTACGAGCAGTACTTC.